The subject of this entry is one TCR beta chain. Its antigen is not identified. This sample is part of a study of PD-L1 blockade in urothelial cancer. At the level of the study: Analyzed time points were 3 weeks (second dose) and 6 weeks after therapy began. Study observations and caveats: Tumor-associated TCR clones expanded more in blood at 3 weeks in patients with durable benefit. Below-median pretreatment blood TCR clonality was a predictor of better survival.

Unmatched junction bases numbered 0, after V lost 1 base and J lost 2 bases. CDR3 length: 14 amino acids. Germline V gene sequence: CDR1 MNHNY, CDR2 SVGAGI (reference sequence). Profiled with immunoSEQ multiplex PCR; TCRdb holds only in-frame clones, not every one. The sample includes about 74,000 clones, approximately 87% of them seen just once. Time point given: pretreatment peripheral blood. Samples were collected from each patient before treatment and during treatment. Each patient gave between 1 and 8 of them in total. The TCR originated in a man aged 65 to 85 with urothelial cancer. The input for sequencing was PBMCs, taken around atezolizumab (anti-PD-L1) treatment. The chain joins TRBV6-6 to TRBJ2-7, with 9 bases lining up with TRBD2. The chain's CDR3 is CASSYLAGAYEQYF. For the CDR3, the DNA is TGTGCCAGCAGTTACTTAGCGGGGGCCTACGAGCAGTACTTC.